The rows below give T cell receptor beta chains drawn from one sample of a study of cytomegalovirus exposure and HLA in healthy donors. The data were produced by immunoSEQ multiplex PCR, yet TCRdb's version contains in-frame clones alone and is incomplete. This table has about 150,000 clones, nearly 70% appearing once. What was sequenced was PBMCs. The receptors were gathered from a man in his thirties or forties in good health and CMV-seropositive. The CDR3 runs from the conserved cysteine through the conserved F or W. A D gene is named only where the DNA matches it firmly. Rows may omit the clone size; those that give it use once, few, many or a size class.

D	V	size	J	DNA	CDR3
-	TRBV28	-	TRBJ1-2	TGTGCCAGCAGCGGACAGTATGGCTACACCTTC	CASSGQYGYTF
TRBD1	TRBV5-4	-	TRBJ2-7	TGTGCCAGCAGCCCATCGGGACAGTGGAACTACGAGCAGTACTTC	CASSPSGQWNYEQYF
TRBD1	TRBV6-6	-	TRBJ1-2	TGTGCCAGCGGACGAGGGACAGCTTATGGCTACACCTTC	CASGRGTAYGYTF
TRBD2	TRBV5-6	-	TRBJ2-1	TGTGCCAGCAGCTTTAGCGGGAGTATAAGTGGAATGGAGTTCTTC	CASSFSGSISGMEFF
-	TRBV10-3	-	TRBJ2-3	TGTGCCGCCTCACCCGGCAGGGGGGTCGGAGATACGCAGTATTTT	CAASPGRGVGDTQYF
TRBD2	TRBV10-3	-	TRBJ2-1	TGTGCCATCAGTGACGGCGGGAGGGGGTCCAATGAGCAGTTCTTC	CAISDGGRGSNEQFF
TRBD2	TRBV19	-	TRBJ2-5	TGTGCCAGTAGTATAGGACGGACTAGCGGGGAAGAGACCCAGTACTTC	CASSIGRTSGEETQYF
TRBD1	TRBV19	-	TRBJ1-2	TGTGCCAGCGATGAGACAGGGGAGGGCTATGGCTACACCTTC	CASDETGEGYGYTF
-	TRBV4-2	-	TRBJ2-3	TGTGCCAGCAGCCAAAGACTAGGTACGCAGTATTTT	CASSQRLGTQYF
-	TRBV7-9	-	TRBJ2-1	TGTTCCAGCAGCTTCGACTGGAATGAGCAGTTCTTC	CSSSFDWNEQFF
-	TRBV5-1	-	TRBJ2-7	TGCGCCAGCAGCACCCGGGACACAGCCTACGAGCAGTACTTC	CASSTRDTAYEQYF
-	TRBV4-2	-	TRBJ2-5	TGTGCCAGCAGCCAAGACCTGGCGGGAGAGACCCAGTACTTC	CASSQDLAGETQYF
-	TRBV19	-	TRBJ2-7	TGTGCCAGTAGTATGGGCCCCGGCCGATCCTACGAGCAGTACTTC	CASSMGPGRSYEQYF
TRBD1	TRBV4-1	-	TRBJ1-4	TGCGCCACTTCGGACAGGGGGGGTACTAATGAAAAACTGTTTTTT	CATSDRGGTNEKLFF
TRBD1	TRBV9	-	TRBJ2-1	TGTGCCAGCAGCGTAGCGGGACAGTCCCACAATGAGCAGTTCTTC	CASSVAGQSHNEQFF
-	TRBV30	-	TRBJ1-2	TGTGCCTATACGGGGAGCAACTATGGCTACACCTTC	CAYTGSNYGYTF
-	TRBV5-1	-	TRBJ1-3	TGCGCCAGCAGCTTGGCCCCAGGGACTTCTGGAAACACCATATATTTT	CASSLAPGTSGNTIYF
-	TRBV30	-	TRBJ1-1	TGTGCCTGGAGTGTCGGGAGGACTGAAGCTTTCTTT	CAWSVGRTEAFF
-	TRBV9	-	TRBJ1-1	TGTGCCAGCAGCCCTTTGACTGGGAACACTGAAGCTTTCTTT	CASSPLTGNTEAFF
-	TRBV5-1	-	TRBJ1-2	TGCGCCAGCAGCCCCTCCCCCACGGGAGTGGATGGCTACACCTTC	CASSPSPTGVDGYTF
-	TRBV5-1	-	TRBJ2-7	TGCGCCAGCAGCCTACAGGGTTACGAGCAGTACTTC	CASSLQGYEQYF
-	TRBV5-1	-	TRBJ2-5	TGCGCCAGCAGCCGAGACCAAGAGACCCAGTACTTC	CASSRDQETQYF
-	TRBV30	-	TRBJ2-7	TGTGCCTGGCAGACTAGAAGCGAGCAGTACTTC	CAWQTRSEQYF
-	TRBV6-1	-	TRBJ2-2	TGTGCCAGCATGTACAGGGTTAGCACCGGGGAGCTGTTTTTT	CASMYRVSTGELFF
TRBD1	TRBV6-5	few	TRBJ2-7	TGTGCCAGCAGACGAGCCGGGACAGGGACCTACGAGCAGTACTTC	CASRRAGTGTYEQYF
-	TRBV5-4	-	TRBJ2-1	TGTGCCAGCAGCTCTAAATCTAGCTCAGGCGATGAGCAGTTCTTC	CASSSKSSSGDEQFF
TRBD1	TRBV7-9	few	TRBJ2-7	TGTGCCAGCAGCTGGGGACAGGGGGACTACGAGCAGTACTTC	CASSWGQGDYEQYF
TRBD1	TRBV11-3	once	TRBJ2-1	TGTGCCAGCAGCTTCTATCAGGGGGCGAATGAGCAGTTCTTC	CASSFYQGANEQFF
-	TRBV5-4	few	TRBJ2-7	TGTGCCAGCAGCGGAGGACGGACCTACGAGCAGTACTTC	CASSGGRTYEQYF
TRBD2	TRBV14	-	TRBJ2-1	TGTGCCAGCAGCCAAGACCAGGGGCTAGCGGGGAGGGAGCAGTTCTTC	CASSQDQGLAGREQFF
TRBD2	TRBV9	-	TRBJ2-2	TGTGCCAGCAGCCCCGGGACTAGCGGGGCCCTCGGGGAGCTGTTTTTT	CASSPGTSGALGELFF
TRBD1	TRBV19	-	TRBJ1-2	TGTGCCAGTAGTATAGGGACAGGGGTCCTATATGGCTACACCTTC	CASSIGTGVLYGYTF
TRBD1	TRBV27	few	TRBJ2-7	TGTGCCAGCAGTAAGGGACAGGCCCCTGGCGAGCAGTACTTC	CASSKGQAPGEQYF
-	TRBV6-5	-	TRBJ2-2	TGTGCCAGCGGGCGGGAACGGAACACCGGGGAGCTGTTTTTT	CASGRERNTGELFF
-	TRBV21-1	-	TRBJ2-7	TGTGCCAGCAACCCGAGCTTAGGGACTAGCGGGAGTTCCGAGCAGTACTTC	CASNPSLGTSGSSEQYF
-	TRBV6-5	-	TRBJ2-7	TGTGCCAGCAGTTACCCGCAGGGGGGCGAGCAGTACTTC	CASSYPQGGEQYF
-	TRBV29-1	-	TRBJ2-2	TGCAGCGTTGAAGTCTCGGGTAGGACAGACCAAAACACCGGGGAGCTGTTTTTT	CSVEVSGRTDQNTGELFF
-	TRBV6-5	-	TRBJ2-7	TGTGCCAGCAGTTACTCGGAGGGCCGTGGATACGAGCAGTACTTC	CASSYSEGRGYEQYF
TRBD1	TRBV7-9	-	TRBJ1-2	TGTGCCAGCAGCATAAACCTAGGGACAGGTTATGGCTACACCTTC	CASSINLGTGYGYTF
TRBD1	TRBV5-1	-	TRBJ2-2	TGCGCCAGCACCTCCTCCGGGACAGGGTGGTCCGGGGAGCTGTTTTTT	CASTSSGTGWSGELFF
TRBD1	TRBV6-5	-	TRBJ2-3	TGTGCCAGCAGTTACGGACAGGGAAGGGGCGATACGCAGTATTTT	CASSYGQGRGDTQYF
-	TRBV9	-	TRBJ1-3	TGTGCCAGCAGCGTAGCTAGCTCTACCCCTGGAAACACCATATATTTT	CASSVASSTPGNTIYF
-	TRBV19	-	TRBJ1-1	TGTGCCAGTAGTCCCGGACAGTCCACTGAAGCTTTCTTT	CASSPGQSTEAFF
-	TRBV5-1	-	TRBJ1-1	TGCGCCGCAAGGTCCGGGGATTTGAACACTGAAGCTTTCTTT	CAARSGDLNTEAFF
TRBD2	TRBV5-6	-	TRBJ2-7	TGTGCCAGCAGCTTGGAGCGGGGCGGAGGTTACGAGCAGTACTTC	CASSLERGGGYEQYF